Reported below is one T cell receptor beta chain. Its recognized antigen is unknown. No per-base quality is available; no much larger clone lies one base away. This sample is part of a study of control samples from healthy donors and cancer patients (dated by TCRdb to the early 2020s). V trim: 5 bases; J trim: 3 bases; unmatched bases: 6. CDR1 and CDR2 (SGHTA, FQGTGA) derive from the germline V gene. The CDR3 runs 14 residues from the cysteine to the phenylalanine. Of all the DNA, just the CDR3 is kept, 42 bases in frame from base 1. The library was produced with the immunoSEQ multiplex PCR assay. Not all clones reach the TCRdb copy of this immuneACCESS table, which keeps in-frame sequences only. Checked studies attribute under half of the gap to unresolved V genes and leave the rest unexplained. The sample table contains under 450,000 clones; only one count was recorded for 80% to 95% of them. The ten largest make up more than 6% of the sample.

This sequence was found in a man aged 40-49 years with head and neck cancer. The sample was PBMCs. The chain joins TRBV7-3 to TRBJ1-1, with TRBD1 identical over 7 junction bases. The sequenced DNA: TGTGCCAGCAGCCCCCGGGACAGACACACTGAAGCTTTCTTT. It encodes CASSPRDRHTEAFF. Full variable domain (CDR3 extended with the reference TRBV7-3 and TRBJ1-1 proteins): GAGVSQTPSNKVTEKGKYVELRCDPISGHTALYWYRQSLGQGPEFLIYFQGTGAADDSGLPNDRFFAVRPEGSVSTLKIQRTERGDSAVYLCASSPRDRHTEAFFGQGTRLTVV.